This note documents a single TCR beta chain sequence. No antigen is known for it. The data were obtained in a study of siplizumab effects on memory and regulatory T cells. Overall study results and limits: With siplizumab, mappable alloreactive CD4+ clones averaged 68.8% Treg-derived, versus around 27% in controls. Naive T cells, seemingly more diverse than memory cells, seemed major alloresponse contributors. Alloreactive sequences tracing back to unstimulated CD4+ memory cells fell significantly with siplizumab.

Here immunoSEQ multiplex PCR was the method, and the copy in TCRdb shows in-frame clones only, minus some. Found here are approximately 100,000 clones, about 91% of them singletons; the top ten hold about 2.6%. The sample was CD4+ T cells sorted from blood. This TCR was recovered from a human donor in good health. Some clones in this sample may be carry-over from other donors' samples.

Here the CDR3 DNA reads TGTGCCAGCAGTGGGGGACAGGGGACCTACGAGCAGTACTTC. This sequence encodes CASSGGQGTYEQYF. The gene calls are TRBV6-1 and TRBJ2-7; 10 nucleotides align to TRBD1. Germline trimming cut 4 bases from V and 2 bases from J; bases unmatched to any gene: 2. Germline V CDR1 and CDR2: MNHNS, SASEGT. This CDR3 is built from 14 residues.